This T cell receptor beta chain came from a study of response to subunit inactivated influenza vaccine. This clonotype was seen many times. Its antigen is still unknown. Trimming took 6 bases from V and 6 from J, leaving 3 bases between them. This CDR3 is built from 11 residues. Study results and limitations: It was the authors' suggestion that each seasonal influenza vaccination recruits few new T cells.

Via MiXCR, TCRdb re-called the RT-PCR reads, giving one row per CDR3 protein. In the table there are roughly 650,000 distinct CDR3 sequences, 14% of which are singletons. Material: PBMCs from blood, obtained roughly 2 weeks before vaccination. The clonotype was recovered from a man aged 50-59 years who received an inactivated influenza vaccine. The rearrangement links TRBV12-3 or TRBV12-4 to TRBJ1-6; D is unresolved. The CDR3 protein is CASRSNSPLHF. DNA of the CDR3: TGTGCCAGCAGAAGTAATTCACCCCTCCACTTT.